The 8 T cell receptor beta chains below were found in one sample sequenced in a study of blood T cells in healthy people across ages. A J-beta primer mix and a sample-barcoded 5' primer were used in a second PCR of roughly 6 to 12 cycles. TCRdb used MiXCR to reprocess the 5' RACE reads, holding one entry per CDR3 protein. Of just under 900,000 distinct CDR3 sequences listed, more than 25% are singletons. Sequenced material: blood. Receptors were obtained from a woman older than 75 in good health.

This clonotype showed up just a few times. V gene TRBV2 combines with J gene TRBJ1-1; D remains ambiguous. The CDR3 runs 15 residues. Between the trimmed V and J ends, which lost 2 bases and 0 bases, there was a span of 10 bases. CDR1 and CDR2 (germline): SNHLY, FYNNEI. CDR3: CASSESELVNTEAFF. In DNA form, the CDR3 reads TGTGCCAGCAGTGAAAGTGAATTAGTGAACACTGAAGCTTTCTTT.

The chain is built from TRBV12-3 or TRBV12-4 and TRBJ2-7; D remains unclear. With 3 bases removed from V and 3 bases from J, the gap between germline ends came to 6 bases. The CDR3 totals 12 residues. The CDR3 protein is CASSFENYEQYF. CDR3 in DNA: TGTGCCAGCAGTTTCGAAAACTACGAGCAGTACTTC.

This clonotype occurred many times. The V call is TRBV6-2 or TRBV6-3, the J call TRBJ2-7, with D possibly matching TRBD1 (7 bases). CDR3 size: 16 residues. Trimming stripped 1 base from V and 2 bases from J, with 15 bases between. In germline, CDR1 is MNHEY, CDR2 SVGEGT. The CDR3 DNA reads TGTGCCAGCAGTTACTTTGGAGGGGGCGTCACCTACGAGCAGTACTTC. This encodes CASSYFGGGVTYEQYF.

This clonotype was seen at least ten times. This chain connects TRBV7-2 to TRBJ2-5; the D gene is possibly TRBD1 (5 bases). CDR3 size: 14 residues. Germline CDR1 SGHTA, CDR2 FQGNSA. V was pared by 5 bases and J by 1 base, with 11 bases between. CDR3 in DNA: TGTGCCAGCAGCGGTACAGGATTCCAAGAGACCCAGTACTTC. Translated, it gives CASSGTGFQETQYF.

This clonotype was recorded at least ten times. The rearrangement joins TRBV20-1 to TRBJ1-4; 7 bases are a match to TRBD1. Germline V gives CDR1 DFQATT, CDR2 SNEGSKA (reference sequence). The CDR3 consists of 13 residues. V was clipped by 6 bases and J by 5 bases; unmatched bases: 6. CDR3 region: CSAQDRRNEKLFF. CDR3 in DNA: TGCAGTGCCCAGGACAGGAGAAATGAAAAACTGTTTTTT.

This clonotype was detected ten times or more. Mismatch with germline at one junction end may stem from a read error. This sequence joins TRBV25-1 and TRBJ1-4; D perhaps matches TRBD1 (5 bases). The CDR3 is 12 amino acids. The germline V gene has CDR1 MGHDK and CDR2 SYGVNS. The CDR3 DNA reads as TGTGCCAGCACGGGGCTTAATCAAAAACTGTTTTTT. Translated: CASTGLNQKLFF.

This clonotype appeared a few times. The CDR3 bases are TGTGCCAGCAGTCCCTTTGGACAGGACGTAGGCACCTTC. Protein product: CASSPFGQDVGTF. The chain is built from TRBV12-3 or TRBV12-4 and TRBJ1-2, with 7 positions matching TRBD1. This CDR3 contains 13 residues. The trim removed 5 bases at V and 13 bases at J, leaving 13 bases unmatched.

The chain has TRBV6-5 and TRBJ1-5; D is undetermined. The CDR3 contains 16 residues. Germline V gene data show CDR1 as MNHEY and CDR2 as SVGAGI. The V end was cut by 0 bases, the J end by 2 bases, with 11 bases between. The chain's CDR3 is CASSYSSAGGNQPQHF. CDR3 DNA sequence: TGTGCCAGCAGTTACTCGAGTGCTGGAGGCAATCAGCCCCAGCATTTT.